The source of this T cell receptor beta chain is a study of cytomegalovirus exposure and HLA in healthy donors. Regarding the study as a whole: Through in vitro validation, three CMV-associated chains were shown to be specific for CMV antigens. TCR beta V- and J-gene trimming was later associated with a missense DCLRE1C variant. TCR beta chains numbering roughly 150 were designated cytomegalovirus-associated. Differences between HLA loci emerged in a later analysis of TCR association rates, with DRB1 most and HLA-C fewest.

In the case of this clone: Antigen: not known.

The PCR was carried out with 60 Vbeta primers and 13 Jbeta primers. Assay used: immunoSEQ multiplex PCR; TCRdb lists only in-frame clones, some missing. Of 60,000 to 75,000 clones detected, 72% appear once; the ten largest clones hold roughly 12%. V was pared by 3 bases and J by 3 bases, with 9 bases between. Germline assignment: CDR1 SGHKS and CDR2 YYEKEE (reference sequence). This CDR3 is 13 amino acids long. The gene calls are TRBV5-5 and TRBJ1-2; D ambiguous. Source material: PBMCs. The clonotype was recovered from a woman in her forties in good health and CMV-seropositive. This chain's CDR3 is CASSWPGYYGYTF. The DNA of the CDR3 is TGTGCCAGCAGCTGGCCGGGATACTATGGCTACACCTTC.